This section outlines one T cell receptor beta chain sequence together with its context. These data belong to a study of regulatory T cells in long-lasting Graves disease. As to time point: newly diagnosed GD, antithyroid drugs for less than 3 months. Making the TCR library involved RNA that had been extracted from PBMCs. Arm-PCR of CDR3 regions and iRepertoire HTBI primers were the basis on which TCR beta libraries were built. Each CDR3 protein gets one entry after TCRdb re-called the multiplex PCR reads with MiXCR. The sample lists about 610,000 distinct CDR3 sequences, 15% to 20% occurring once. The sample was also reused in another study, on T cells in Graves' hyperthyroidism and ophthalmopathy.

The sequence came from a man aged 18 to 30 with Graves disease. The material was peripheral blood mononuclear cells (PBMCs), obtained at new diagnosis, from a patient treated with antithyroid drugs.

The CDR3 sequence is CAIGEDQPQHF. In DNA, the CDR3 is TGTGCCATCGGAGAAGATCAGCCCCAGCATTTT. J is TRBJ1-5 and V is TRBV15; no clear D gene. Trimming stripped 10 bases from V and 5 bases from J, with 9 bases between. The CDR3 spans 11 residues. Per the germline V gene, CDR1 is LNHNV and CDR2 is YYDKDF (reference sequence). Full variable domain (outside the CDR3, taken from reference TRBV15 and TRBJ1-5): DAMVIQNPRYQVTQFGKPVTLSCSQTLNHNVMYWYQQKSSQAPKLLFHYYDKDFNNEADTPDNFQSRRPNTSFCFLDIRSPGLGDTAMYLCAIGEDQPQHFGDGTRLSIL.